Each of the 11 T cell receptor beta chains below was sequenced from the same sample in a study of regulatory T cells in long-lasting Graves disease. The time point is: newly diagnosed GD, antithyroid drugs for less than 3 months. PBMCs provided the RNA from which the TCR library was made. Through Arm-PCR of CDR3 regions and iRepertoire HTBI primers, TCR beta libraries were built. TCRdb re-analysed the multiplex PCR reads in MiXCR, keeping a single row per CDR3 protein. The sample has some 460,000 distinct CDR3 sequences, 15% to 20% seen once. A further study also used this sample, focusing on T cells in Graves' hyperthyroidism and ophthalmopathy.

The specimen comprised peripheral blood mononuclear cells (PBMCs), sampled at new diagnosis, from a patient treated with antithyroid drugs. The receptors shown here come from a man aged 40-55 years with Graves disease.

The CDR3: CASSGLASGRAGEQYF. In DNA, the CDR3 is TGCGCCAGCAGCGGCTTAGCGAGCGGGAGGGCTGGCGAGCAGTACTTC. The chain recombines TRBV4-1 with TRBJ2-7; 10 positions match TRBD2. This CDR3 is built from 16 residues. J gave up 6 bases and V 5 bases, and 13 bases lay outside the gene matches. CDR1 MGHRA and CDR2 YSYEKL come from the germline V gene.

V gene TRBV29-1 combines with J gene TRBJ2-1; D is perhaps TRBD1 (5 bases). The CDR3 is 13 residues long. Germline lookup yields CDR1 SQVTM and CDR2 ANQGSEA. The germline V and J ends were trimmed by 3 bases and 5 bases, with 11 bases remaining between them. This CDR3 is CSVEKGINNEQFF. CDR3 sequence (DNA): TGCAGCGTTGAGAAGGGGATAAACAATGAGCAGTTCTTC.

J is TRBJ2-7 and V is TRBV7-9; D uncertain. The CDR3 covers 11 residues. Trimming took 2 bases from V and 5 from J, leaving 4 bases between them. The germline CDR1 and CDR2 sequences are SEHNR and FQNEAQ (reference sequence). The CDR3 region is CASSLKDEQYF. CDR3 DNA: TGTGCCAGCAGCTTAAAGGACGAGCAGTACTTC.

This clonotype was counted ten times or more. The gene calls are TRBV28 and TRBJ1-1, with 9 bases lining up with TRBD1. Germline CDR1 MDHEN, CDR2 SYDVKM. This CDR3 region has 15 residues. V was clipped by 5 bases and J by 7 bases; unmatched bases: 11. For the CDR3, the DNA is TGTGCCAGCAGTCCCCGGGACAGGGACTCCAGTGAAGCTTTCTTT. Encoded protein: CASSPRDRDSSEAFF.

Note on this clonotype: A read error is possible here, since a much larger clone lies one base away. The chain has TRBV2 and TRBJ2-7, with D maybe TRBD1 (5 bases). This CDR3 region has 13 residues. Germline V lookup: CDR1 SNHLY, CDR2 FYNNEI. V gave up 4 bases and J gave up 0 bases, with 7 bases separating them. This CDR3 reads CASSGQLSYEQYF. In nucleotides, the CDR3 is TGTGCCAGCAGTGGACAGCTCTCCTACGAGCAGTACTTC. The full variable domain, with the rest looked up from reference TRBV2 and TRBJ2-7, is EPEVTQTPSHQVTQMGQEVILRCVPISNHLYFYWYRQILGQKVEFLVSFYNNEISEKSEIFDDQFSVERPDGSNFTLKIRSTKLEDSAMYFCASSGQLSYEQYFGPGTRLTVT.

J is TRBJ2-2 and V is TRBV2; a weak D match, TRBD2 (6 bases). Trimming took off 6 bases at V and 5 bases at J, with 16 bases between the two ends. In germline, CDR1 is SNHLY, CDR2 FYNNEI. The CDR3 runs to 15 residues. This CDR3 reads CASSAGLRGTGELFF. CDR3 DNA sequence: TGTGCCAGCAGCGCGGGACTCCGGGGGACCGGGGAGCTGTTTTTT.

In its sample, this clonotype was seen many times. CDR3: CASSFFLGLAGVVTDTQYF. CDR3 sequence (DNA): TGTGCCAGCAGTTTTTTCCTGGGACTAGCGGGAGTAGTCACAGATACGCAGTATTTT. The rearrangement uses TRBV28 and TRBJ2-3, with TRBD2 matching over 14 bases. The CDR3 loop spans 19 amino acids. Germline-derived CDR1 and CDR2 are MDHEN and SYDVKM. V was pared by 3 bases and J by 2 bases, with 10 bases of the junction left unmatched.

This clonotype has at least ten counts. The gene calls are TRBV20-1 and TRBJ2-3; 12 nucleotides match TRBD1. CDR3 length: 17 residues. Per germline, CDR1 DFQATT and CDR2 SNEGSKA (reference sequence). Losses at the gene ends were 0 bases for V and 2 bases for J; bases not matched to a gene: 6. This CDR3 reads CSAREGQGADTTDTQYF. The CDR3 nucleotides read TGCAGTGCTAGAGAGGGACAGGGGGCAGACACCACAGATACGCAGTATTTT.

The sample holds many counts of this clonotype. J is TRBJ1-5 and V is TRBV30; maybe TRBD1 (5 bases). Trimming stripped 0 bases from V and 4 bases from J, with 10 bases between. The CDR3 sequence is 14 residues long. Looked up from germline, CDR1 is GTSNPN and CDR2 is SVGIG (reference sequence). CDR3 nucleotide sequence: TGTGCCTGGAGTGTAGGGGTCGGGAATCAGCCCCAGCATTTT. Translating gives CAWSVGVGNQPQHF.

The chain uses TRBV10-1 and TRBJ2-7; the D is unclear. This CDR3 has 16 amino acids. Germline CDR1 WNHNN, CDR2 SYGVQD (reference sequence). V lost 0 bases and J lost 6, with 18 bases in between. CDR3 protein: CASSESKMGLASEQYF. The CDR3 DNA reads as TGCGCCAGCAGTGAGTCGAAAATGGGGTTGGCGAGCGAGCAGTACTTC.

This clonotype has only a few counts. The chain has TRBV5-1 and TRBJ2-1, with D tentatively TRBD1 (6 bases). In germline, CDR1 is SGHRS, CDR2 YFSETQ. The germline V and J ends were trimmed by 0 bases and 12 bases, with 16 bases remaining between them. There are 14 residues in the CDR3. CDR3 sequence reads: CASSLVAGEGWQFF. The CDR3 DNA follows: TGCGCCAGCAGCTTGGTGGCAGGGGAAGGTTGGCAGTTCTTC.